This is a list of T cell receptor beta chains from one sample in a study of long-term antiretroviral therapy in people with HIV. The assay was immunoSEQ multiplex PCR, and TCRdb's table has in-frame clones only and misses some. The data contain tens of thousands of clones, 84% of them singletons. Sequenced here: unsorted PBMCs, sampled 0.1 years before starting antiretroviral therapy. The receptors shown here come from a young man with HIV. The CDR3 runs from the conserved cysteine through the conserved F or W. A D gene is named only where the DNA matches it firmly. Part of the rows lack a size; the others show once, few, many or a class for expanded clones.

d_call clone_size j_call v_call cdr3_aa cdr3_nt
. once TRBJ1-3 TRBV2 CASSDTPGGNTIYF TGTGCCAGCAGTGATACCCCGGGCGGAAACACCATATATTTT
. . TRBJ2-2 TRBV4-1 CASSQGRGSSGTGELFF TGCGCCAGCAGCCAGGGGAGGGGGTCCTCGGGCACCGGGGAGCTGTTTTTT
. . TRBJ2-7 TRBV28 CASSLSPREIYEQYF TGTGCCAGCAGTTTATCTCCGCGGGAAATCTACGAGCAGTACTTC
TRBD1 . TRBJ1-2 TRBV28 CASSRTGGGVWGGYTF TGTGCCAGCAGCCGGACAGGGGGCGGAGTTTGGGGGGGCTACACCTTC
. . TRBJ2-1 TRBV27 CASSFLRTDEQFF TGTGCCAGCAGTTTTTTAAGGACGGATGAGCAGTTCTTC
. few TRBJ2-7 TRBV28 CASSEVKGHYEQYF TGTGCCAGCAGTGAGGTGAAGGGGCACTACGAGCAGTACTTC
. . TRBJ2-6 TRBV15 CATSGDGASGANVLTF TGTGCCACCAGCGGGGACGGCGCTTCAGGGGCCAACGTCCTGACTTTC
TRBD1 once TRBJ2-7 TRBV11-2 CASSSSRDRAYEQYF TGTGCCAGCAGCTCCTCCCGGGACAGGGCCTACGAGCAGTACTTC
. . TRBJ1-4 TRBV18 CASSPRLAPNEKLFF TGTGCCAGCTCGCCCCGGCTAGCTCCAAATGAAAAACTGTTTTTT
. . TRBJ1-3 TRBV19 CASSVGPFPSGNTIYF TGTGCCAGTAGTGTGGGGCCTTTTCCCTCTGGAAACACCATATATTTT
TRBD1 . TRBJ2-2 TRBV7-9 CASSLGTGGSGELFF TGTGCCAGCAGCTTAGGGACAGGGGGCTCCGGGGAGCTGTTTTTT
. . TRBJ1-5 TRBV18 CASSPTPYSNQPQHF TGTGCCAGCTCACCAACCCCTTATAGCAATCAGCCCCAGCATTTT
. . TRBJ2-2 TRBV7-3 CASSLGAGELFF TGTGCCAGCAGCTTGGGAGCCGGGGAGCTGTTTTTT
. once TRBJ1-1 TRBV6-6 CASSLTRTVEAFF TGTGCCAGCAGTTTGACCAGGACGGTTGAAGCTTTCTTT
. . TRBJ2-1 TRBV2 CASSGTVLGSYNEQFF TGTGCCAGCAGTGGTACAGTATTGGGCTCCTACAATGAGCAGTTCTTC
TRBD2 . TRBJ2-1 TRBV5-4 CASSLAGGSKNEQFF TGTGCCAGCAGCTTGGCAGGCGGGAGTAAGAATGAGCAGTTCTTC
. few TRBJ2-3 TRBV6-6 CASSYDPTITDTQYF TGTGCCAGCAGTTATGACCCGACTATCACAGATACGCAGTATTTT
. . TRBJ2-1 TRBV14 CASKKVGRDEQFF TGTGCCAGCAAGAAGGTAGGGCGCGATGAGCAGTTCTTC
TRBD2 . TRBJ2-2 TRBV2 CASSESGGGAVVLGTGELFF TGTGCCAGCAGTGAATCTGGCGGGGGGGCAGTGGTTTTGGGCACCGGGGAGCTGTTTTTT
TRBD1 . TRBJ1-4 TRBV6-5 CASSYQQGVTHEKLFF TGTGCCAGCAGTTACCAACAGGGGGTCACTCATGAAAAACTGTTTTTT
. . TRBJ2-4 TRBV7-9 CASSEWGREAANSKNIQYF TGTGCCAGCAGCGAGTGGGGCAGGGAAGCCGCTAACTCCAAAAACATTCAGTACTTC
TRBD1 once TRBJ1-2 TRBV28 CASRFRTGKGYTF TGTGCCAGCAGATTTCGGACAGGGAAGGGATACACCTTC
. few TRBJ2-7 TRBV6-6 CASSPGPYEQYF TGTGCCAGCAGCCCCGGCCCTTACGAGCAGTACTTC
TRBD2 . TRBJ2-3 TRBV9 CASSVTLAGASTDTQYF TGTGCCAGCAGCGTGACCTTAGCGGGTGCTAGCACAGATACGCAGTATTTT
. . TRBJ1-1 TRBV6-1 CASSEQGSSTEAFF TGTGCCAGCAGTGAACAGGGTTCGAGCACTGAAGCTTTCTTT
TRBD1 . TRBJ2-7 TRBV15 CATGNAGQGTHEQYF TGTGCCACCGGGAATGCCGGACAGGGTACCCACGAGCAGTACTTC
. . TRBJ1-4 TRBV6-1 CASSEIWRATNEKLFF TGTGCCAGCAGTGAAATCTGGAGGGCAACTAATGAAAAACTGTTTTTT
. once TRBJ1-1 TRBV7-9 CASSIVTRGGLAFF TGTGCCAGCAGCATAGTGACAAGGGGCGGTCTGGCTTTCTTT
. few TRBJ2-7 TRBV7-9 CASSLSGPLGEQYF TGTGCCAGCAGCTTATCAGGACCGCTCGGCGAGCAGTACTTC
. . TRBJ2-3 TRBV6-4 CASSEEGGGLTDTQYF TGTGCCAGCAGTGAGGAGGGGGGAGGACTCACAGATACGCAGTATTTT
TRBD2 . TRBJ2-1 TRBV10-3 CAISESGRSGGNEQFF TGTGCCATCAGTGAGTCGGGACGGTCGGGGGGGAATGAGCAGTTCTTC
TRBD2 . TRBJ2-1 TRBV11-3 CASSLGRAGVNEQFF TGTGCCAGCAGCTTAGGTCGAGCGGGAGTGAATGAGCAGTTCTTC
TRBD2 . TRBJ2-3 TRBV5-1 CATRAGGAGTDTQYF TGCGCCACCCGGGCGGGGGGCGCGGGCACAGATACGCAGTATTTT
. once TRBJ1-4 TRBV5-1 CASSFGRASNEKLFF TGCGCCAGCAGCTTTGGGCGAGCGTCTAATGAAAAACTGTTTTTT
. . TRBJ1-2 TRBV5-8 CASSLGTPYGYTF TGTGCCAGCAGCTTGGGAACGCCATATGGCTACACCTTC
TRBD2 . TRBJ2-1 TRBV5-4 CASSLMAATSGSNEQFF TGTGCCAGCAGCTTAATGGCAGCGACTAGCGGGAGCAATGAGCAGTTCTTC
. . TRBJ1-2 TRBV2 CASTRRRYFGSAFSYGYTF TGTGCCAGCACCCGCCGGCGATATTTTGGCAGCGCCTTTTCTTATGGCTACACCTTC
. . TRBJ1-1 TRBV27 CASSLWGASTEAFF TGTGCCAGCAGTTTATGGGGGGCGAGCACTGAAGCTTTCTTT
. . TRBJ2-7 TRBV5-4 CASSLDGYEQYF TGTGCCAGCAGCTTGGATGGCTACGAGCAGTACTTC
. few TRBJ1-2 TRBV28 CASSLPDSEGYTF TGTGCCAGCAGTTTACCGGACAGTGAGGGCTACACCTTC
TRBD2 . TRBJ2-7 TRBV5-5 CASSSSYTSAVHYEQYF TGTGCCAGCAGCTCCTCTTACACTAGCGCCGTCCACTACGAGCAGTACTTC
. few TRBJ1-2 TRBV5-4 CASSLNGNYGYTF TGTGCCAGCAGCTTGAACGGAAACTATGGCTACACCTTC
TRBD2 . TRBJ2-1 TRBV7-9 CASSSTSSSYNEQFF TGTGCCAGCAGCTCGACTAGCAGCTCCTACAATGAGCAGTTCTTC
. . TRBJ2-7 TRBV15 CATSREAAGREQYF TGTGCCACCAGCAGAGAGGCGGCAGGGCGCGAGCAGTACTTC
TRBD1 . TRBJ2-7 TRBV19 CASSMTGERPYEQYF TGTGCCAGTAGTATGACAGGGGAGCGGCCCTACGAGCAGTACTTC
TRBD2 . TRBJ2-1 TRBV6-1 CASSEAILAGGRNEQFF TGTGCCAGCAGTGAAGCAATATTGGCGGGGGGGCGTAATGAGCAGTTCTTC
. . TRBJ2-5 TRBV18 CASSPLTRPQETQYF TGTGCCAGCTCACCACTCACCAGACCTCAAGAGACCCAGTACTTC
. . TRBJ2-3 TRBV28 CASSPQPGDTQYF TGTGCCAGCAGTCCCCAGCCAGGAGATACGCAGTATTTT
TRBD1 . TRBJ2-7 TRBV5-6 CASSWSGTGKEQYF TGTGCCAGCAGCTGGTCGGGGACAGGGAAGGAGCAGTACTTC
. . TRBJ2-7 TRBV9 CASSVSGNSYEQYF TGTGCCAGCAGCGTTTCGGGGAATTCCTACGAGCAGTACTTC
. . TRBJ1-1 TRBV4-2 CASSQEHSENTEAFF TGTGCCAGCAGCCAAGAACATAGCGAGAACACTGAAGCTTTCTTT
TRBD2 . TRBJ2-5 TRBV7-2 CASSSALAVKRETQYF TGTGCCAGCAGCTCCGCACTAGCGGTAAAGAGAGAGACCCAGTACTTC
. . TRBJ2-2 TRBV7-2 CASSLAAEVGELFF TGTGCCAGCAGCTTAGCAGCGGAGGTCGGGGAGCTGTTTTTT
. . TRBJ1-6 TRBV5-1 CASSLSILIDSPLHF TGCGCCAGCAGCTTGTCGATCCTAATTGATTCACCCCTCCACTTT
. . TRBJ1-1 TRBV5-5 CASSLYPGVSTEAFF TGTGCCAGCAGCTTATACCCAGGGGTTAGCACTGAAGCTTTCTTT